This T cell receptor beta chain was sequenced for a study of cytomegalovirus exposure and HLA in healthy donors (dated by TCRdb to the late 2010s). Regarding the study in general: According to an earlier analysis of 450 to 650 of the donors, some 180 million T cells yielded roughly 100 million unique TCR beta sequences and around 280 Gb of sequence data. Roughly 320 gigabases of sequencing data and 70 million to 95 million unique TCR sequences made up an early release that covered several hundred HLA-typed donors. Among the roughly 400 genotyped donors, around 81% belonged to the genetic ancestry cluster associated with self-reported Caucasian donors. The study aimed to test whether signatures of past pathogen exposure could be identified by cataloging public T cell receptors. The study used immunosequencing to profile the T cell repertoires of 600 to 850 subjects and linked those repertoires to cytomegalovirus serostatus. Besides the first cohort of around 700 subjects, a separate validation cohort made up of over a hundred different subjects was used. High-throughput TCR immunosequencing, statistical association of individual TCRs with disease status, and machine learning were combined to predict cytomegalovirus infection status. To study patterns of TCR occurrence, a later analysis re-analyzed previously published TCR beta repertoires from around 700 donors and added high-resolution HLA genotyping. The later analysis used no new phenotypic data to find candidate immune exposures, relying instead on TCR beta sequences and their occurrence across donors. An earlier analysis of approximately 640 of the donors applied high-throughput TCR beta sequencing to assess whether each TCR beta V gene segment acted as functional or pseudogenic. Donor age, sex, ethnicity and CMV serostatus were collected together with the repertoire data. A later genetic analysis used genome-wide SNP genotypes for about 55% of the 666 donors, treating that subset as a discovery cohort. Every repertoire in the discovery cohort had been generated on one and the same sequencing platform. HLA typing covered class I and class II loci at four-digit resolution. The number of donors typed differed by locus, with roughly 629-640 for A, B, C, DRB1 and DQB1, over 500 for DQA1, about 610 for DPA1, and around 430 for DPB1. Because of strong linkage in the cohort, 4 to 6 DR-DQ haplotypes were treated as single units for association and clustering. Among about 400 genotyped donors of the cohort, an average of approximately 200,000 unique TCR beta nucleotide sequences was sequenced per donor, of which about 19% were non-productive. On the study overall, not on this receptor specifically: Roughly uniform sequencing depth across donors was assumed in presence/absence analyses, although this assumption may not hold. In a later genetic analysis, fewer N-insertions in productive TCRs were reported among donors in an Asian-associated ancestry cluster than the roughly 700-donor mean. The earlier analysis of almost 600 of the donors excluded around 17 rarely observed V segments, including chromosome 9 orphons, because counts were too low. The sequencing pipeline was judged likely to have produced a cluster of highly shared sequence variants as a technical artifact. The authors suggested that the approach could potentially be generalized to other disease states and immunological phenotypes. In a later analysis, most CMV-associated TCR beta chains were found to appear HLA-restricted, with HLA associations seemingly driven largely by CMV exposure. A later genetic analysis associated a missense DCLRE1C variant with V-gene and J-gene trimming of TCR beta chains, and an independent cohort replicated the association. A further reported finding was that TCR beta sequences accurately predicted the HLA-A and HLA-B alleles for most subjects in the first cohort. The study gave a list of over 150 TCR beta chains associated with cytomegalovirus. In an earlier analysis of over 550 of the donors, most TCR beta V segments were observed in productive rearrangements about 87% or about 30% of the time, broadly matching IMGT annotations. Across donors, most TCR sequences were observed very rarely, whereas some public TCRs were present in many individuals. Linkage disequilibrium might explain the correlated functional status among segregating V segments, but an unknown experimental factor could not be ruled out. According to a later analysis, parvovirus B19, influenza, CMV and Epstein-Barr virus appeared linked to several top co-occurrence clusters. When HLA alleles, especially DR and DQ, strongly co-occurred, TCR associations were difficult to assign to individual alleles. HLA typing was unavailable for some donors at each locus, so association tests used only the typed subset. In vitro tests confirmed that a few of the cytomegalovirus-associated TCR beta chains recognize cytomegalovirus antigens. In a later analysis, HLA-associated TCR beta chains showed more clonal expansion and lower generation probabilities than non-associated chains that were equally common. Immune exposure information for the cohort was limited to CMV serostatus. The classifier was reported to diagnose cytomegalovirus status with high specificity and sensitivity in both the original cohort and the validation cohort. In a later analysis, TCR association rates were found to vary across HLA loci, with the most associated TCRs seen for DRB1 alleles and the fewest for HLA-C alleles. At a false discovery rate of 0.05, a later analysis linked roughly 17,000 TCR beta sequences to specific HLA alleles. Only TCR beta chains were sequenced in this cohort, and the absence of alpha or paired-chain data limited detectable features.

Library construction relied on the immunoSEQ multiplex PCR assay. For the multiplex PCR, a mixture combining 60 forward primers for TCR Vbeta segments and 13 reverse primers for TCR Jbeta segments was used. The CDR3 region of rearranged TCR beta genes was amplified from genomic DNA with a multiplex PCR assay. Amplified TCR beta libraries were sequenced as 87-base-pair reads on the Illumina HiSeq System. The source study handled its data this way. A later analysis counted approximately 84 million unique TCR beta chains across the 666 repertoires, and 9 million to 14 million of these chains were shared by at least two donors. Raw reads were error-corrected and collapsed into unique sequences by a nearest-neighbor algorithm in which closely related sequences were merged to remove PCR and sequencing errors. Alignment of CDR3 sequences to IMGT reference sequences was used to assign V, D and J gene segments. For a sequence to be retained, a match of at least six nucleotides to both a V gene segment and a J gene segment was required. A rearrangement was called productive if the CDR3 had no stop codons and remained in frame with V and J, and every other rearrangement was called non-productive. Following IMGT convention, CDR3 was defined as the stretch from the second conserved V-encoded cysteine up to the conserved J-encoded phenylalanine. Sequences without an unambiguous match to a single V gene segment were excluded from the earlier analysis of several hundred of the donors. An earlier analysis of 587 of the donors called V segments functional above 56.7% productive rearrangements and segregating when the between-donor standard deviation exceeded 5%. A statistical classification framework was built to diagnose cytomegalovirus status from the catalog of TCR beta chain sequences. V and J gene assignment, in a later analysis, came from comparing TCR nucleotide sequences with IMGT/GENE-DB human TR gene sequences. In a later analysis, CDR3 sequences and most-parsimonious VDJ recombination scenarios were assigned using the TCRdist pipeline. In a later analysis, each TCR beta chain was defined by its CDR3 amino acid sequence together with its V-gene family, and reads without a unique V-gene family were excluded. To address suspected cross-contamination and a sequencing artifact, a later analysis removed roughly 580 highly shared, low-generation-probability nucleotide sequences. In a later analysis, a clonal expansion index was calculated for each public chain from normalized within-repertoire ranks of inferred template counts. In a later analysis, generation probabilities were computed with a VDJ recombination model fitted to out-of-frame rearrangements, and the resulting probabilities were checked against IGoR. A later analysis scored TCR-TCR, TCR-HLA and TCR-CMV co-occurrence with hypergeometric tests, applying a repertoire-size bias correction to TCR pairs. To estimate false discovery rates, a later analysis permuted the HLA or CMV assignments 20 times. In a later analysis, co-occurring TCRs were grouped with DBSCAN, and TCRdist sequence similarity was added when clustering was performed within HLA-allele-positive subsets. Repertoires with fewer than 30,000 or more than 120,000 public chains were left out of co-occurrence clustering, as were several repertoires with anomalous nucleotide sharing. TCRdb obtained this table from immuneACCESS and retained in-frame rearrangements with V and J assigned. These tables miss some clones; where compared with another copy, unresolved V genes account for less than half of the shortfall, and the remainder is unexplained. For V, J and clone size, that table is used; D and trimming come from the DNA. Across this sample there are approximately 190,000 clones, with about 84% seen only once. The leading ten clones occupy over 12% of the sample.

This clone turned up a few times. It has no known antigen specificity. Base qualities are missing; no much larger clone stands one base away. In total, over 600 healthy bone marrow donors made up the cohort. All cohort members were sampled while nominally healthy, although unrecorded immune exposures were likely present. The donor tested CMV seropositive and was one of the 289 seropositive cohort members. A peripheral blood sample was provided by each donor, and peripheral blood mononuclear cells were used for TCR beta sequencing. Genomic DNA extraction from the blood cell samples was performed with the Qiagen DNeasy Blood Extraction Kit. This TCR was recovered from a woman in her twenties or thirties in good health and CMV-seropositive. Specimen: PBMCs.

For the CDR3, the sequence is CASGPSAVSPHEQYF. In nucleotide form, the sequence is TGTGCTAGTGGTCCCTCGGCGGTCTCGCCCCACGAGCAGTACTTC. The chain uses TRBV12-5 and TRBJ2-7, with no reliable assignment of the D segment. The CDR3 spans 15 residues, from the cysteine through the phenylalanine. Of all the DNA, just the CDR3 is kept, 45 bases in frame from base 1. Trimming removed 5 bases from V and 5 bases from J, leaving 19 bases between the germline ends. The germline V gene provides CDR1 LGHNT and CDR2 FRNRAP.